One sample yielded the 27 T cell receptor beta chains listed below, sequenced in a study of blood T cell repertoires in COVID-19 (dated by TCRdb to about 2020). The library was built by means of the immunoSEQ multiplex PCR assay. TCRdb carries this immuneACCESS record with in-frame sequences only. Its versions omit some clonotypes, under half of them owing to an unresolved V gene in the studies checked, with the rest unexplained. Across this sample there are about 250,000 clones, with around nine tenths seen only once. Of the sample, 3% falls within the top ten clones. The sample consisted of peripheral blood. Source of these receptors: a young man with active or convalescent COVID-19.

This clone was found once. V gene TRBV7-2 combines with J gene TRBJ1-3; perhaps TRBD1 as D (5 bases). This CDR3 spans 15 amino acids. Trimming pared 5 bases from V and 8 bases from J, leaving 19 bases between. Germline loops: CDR1 SGHTA, CDR2 FQGNSA. This CDR3 is CASSLNPTAIDTIYF. In DNA form, the CDR3 reads TGTGCCAGCAGCCTGAACCCGACAGCCATTGACACCATATATTTT. Variable domain in full (rest from reference TRBV7-2 and TRBJ1-3): GAGVSQSPSNKVTEKGKDVELRCDPISGHTALYWYRQSLGQGLEFLIYFQGNSAPDKSGLPSDRFSAERTGGSVSTLTIQRTQQEDSAVYLCASSLNPTAIDTIYFGEGSWLTVV.

Points on this clone: One end of the junction varies from germline; a read error may be responsible. In DNA form, the CDR3 reads TGTGCCAGCAGCCAGACAGGGGGCTCCCACAATGAGCAGTTCTTC. This encodes CASSQTGGSHNEQFF. The rearrangement uses TRBV2 and TRBJ2-1, with TRBD1 matching 10 bases. CDR1 and CDR2 (germline): SNHLY, FYNNEI. The CDR3 covers 15 residues.

DNA for the CDR3: TGTGCCAGCAGCCAAGATCATTGGACAGAGGATGGCTACACCTTC. It codes for CASSQDHWTEDGYTF. The chain carries TRBV4-2 and TRBJ1-2; the D gene is possibly TRBD1 (6 bases). The CDR3 sequence is 15 residues long. Germline lookup yields CDR1 LGHNA and CDR2 YNFKEQ. Deletions cut 0 bases from V and 6 bases from J, with 14 bases between.

J is TRBJ2-2 and V is TRBV5-1; 11 bases are a match to TRBD1. Trimming cost V 7 bases and J 7 bases; bases outside gene matches: 6. The germline V gene encodes CDR1 SGHRS and CDR2 YFSETQ. The length of the CDR3 is 14 residues. CDR3 DNA: TGCGCCAGCCGGGACAGGGGGAAAGGCGGGGAGCTGTTTTTT. As protein: CASRDRGKGGELFF. The full variable domain, in which reference TRBV5-1 and TRBJ2-2 provide the parts outside the CDR3, is KAGVTQTPRYLIKTRGQQVTLSCSPISGHRSVSWYQQTPGQGLQFLFEYFSETQRNKGNFPGRFSGRQFSNSRSEMNVSTLELGDSALYLCASRDRGKGGELFFGEGSRLTVL.

This chain connects TRBV28 to TRBJ1-5, with D unresolved. The CDR3 contains 17 residues. Trimming pared 8 bases from V and 0 bases from J, leaving 20 bases between. Germline loops: CDR1 MDHEN, CDR2 SYDVKM. The CDR3 bases are TGTGCCAGCCTACTTAACTCGGGATCCTATAGCAATCAGCCCCAGCATTTT. Its protein is CASLLNSGSYSNQPQHF.

The gene calls are TRBV2 and TRBJ2-5; 9 positions agree with TRBD2. V shed 5 bases, J shed 2 bases, and the junction held 3 bases outside the gene matches. CDR3 length equals 14 residues. The germline CDR1 and CDR2 sequences are SNHLY and FYNNEI. The DNA of the CDR3 is TGTGCCAGCAGTAGGACTAGCGAGCAAGAGACCCAGTACTTC. Translated: CASSRTSEQETQYF.

V gene TRBV6-5 combines with J gene TRBJ2-6; D is unclear. Germline values: CDR1 MNHEY, CDR2 SVGAGI. This CDR3 has 13 residues. With 6 bases removed from V and 3 bases from J, the gap between germline ends came to 6 bases. CDR3 region: CASRTFGANVLTF. CDR3 nucleotides: TGTGCCAGCAGGACTTTTGGGGCCAACGTCCTGACTTTC.

The V and J genes are TRBV9 and TRBJ2-2; D gene unclear. Germline V lookup: CDR1 SGDLS, CDR2 YYNGEE. Deletions cut 3 bases from V and 1 base from J, with 4 bases between. This CDR3 has 13 residues. DNA of the CDR3: TGTGCCAGCAGCGCCAGGAACACCGGGGAGCTGTTTTTT. Amino acid sequence: CASSARNTGELFF.

This rearrangement joins TRBV6-5 to TRBJ1-6, with 7 bases that match TRBD1. V gave up 6 bases and J gave up 5 bases; unmatched junction bases: 4. In germline, CDR1 is MNHEY, CDR2 SVGAGI. The CDR3 runs to 14 residues. In nucleotides, the CDR3 is TGTGCCAGCAGCCCCGGGACAGATAATTCACCCCTCCACTTT. As protein: CASSPGTDNSPLHF.

The V gene is TRBV5-1, the J gene TRBJ1-1; the D gene is possibly TRBD1 (6 bases). The CDR3 has 15 amino acids. Trimming pared 3 bases from V and 0 bases from J, leaving 12 bases between. The germline gives CDR1 SGHRS, CDR2 YFSETQ. The CDR3 loop is CASSSARGMNTEAFF. The DNA of the CDR3 is TGCGCCAGCAGCTCCGCCAGGGGTATGAACACTGAAGCTTTCTTT.

The chain carries TRBV3-1 (or the pseudogene TRBV3-2) and TRBJ1-4; TRBD1 matches at 8 bases. Trimming at V came to 4 bases and at J to 7 bases, leaving 14 bases not matched to a gene. The CDR3 totals 17 residues. Germline V gene lookup returns CDR1 LGHDT and CDR2 YNNKEL (reference sequence). The CDR3 reads CASSLGQGVSVGEKLFF. Written as DNA, the CDR3 is TGTGCCAGCAGCCTTGGACAGGGAGTGAGTGTGGGTGAAAAACTGTTTTTT.

The rearrangement uses TRBV10-3 and TRBJ1-5; D might be TRBD1 (5 bases). Germline V gene sequence: CDR1 ENHRY, CDR2 SYGVKD. Trimming cost V 4 bases and J 4 bases, with 11 bases left between them. CDR3 length equals 14 residues. The CDR3 DNA reads as TGTGCCATCAGTGGGGTGCGGGGGAATCAGCCCCAGCATTTT. Its translation is CAISGVRGNQPQHF.

J is TRBJ2-7 and V is TRBV7-2, with TRBD2 identical over 7 bases. CDR3 length equals 16 residues. Germline V gene data show CDR1 as SGHTA and CDR2 as FQGNSA. After removal of 3 bases from V and 0 bases from J, the junction contained 8 bases not matched to a gene. The DNA for the CDR3 is TGTGCCAGCAGCTTTCGAGCGGGGCGGGGCTCCTACGAGCAGTACTTC. Protein: CASSFRAGRGSYEQYF.

The chain uses TRBV15 and TRBJ1-3, with 7 positions matching TRBD1. CDR3 length: 14 amino acids. With 8 bases clipped from V and 0 bases from J, the junction kept 4 bases outside the gene matches. Germline loops: CDR1 LNHNV, CDR2 YYDKDF (reference sequence). CDR3 sequence (DNA): TGTGCCACCCGGACAGGACACTCTGGAAACACCATATATTTT. This gives the protein CATRTGHSGNTIYF.

This clone was observed a single time. CDR3 amino acids: CASRVQNEQYF. As DNA, the CDR3 is TGTGCCAGCAGGGTTCAGAACGAGCAGTACTTC. This chain uses TRBV25-1 with TRBJ2-7, with D unclear. CDR3 length: 11 residues. Germline V gene data show CDR1 as MGHDK and CDR2 as SYGVNS. Trimming removed 6 bases from V and 5 bases from J, with 8 bases in between.

The V and J genes are TRBV28 and TRBJ1-1; D is perhaps TRBD1 (6 bases). Per the germline V gene, CDR1 is MDHEN and CDR2 is SYDVKM. This CDR3 is built from 14 residues. V was shortened by 5 bases and J by 5 bases, with 15 bases between the two germline ends. The CDR3 sequence: CASSPYREGTEAFF. The CDR3 bases are TGTGCCAGCAGTCCATACAGGGAGGGGACTGAAGCTTTCTTT.

The chain uses TRBV7-8 and TRBJ1-2, with 10 bases matching TRBD1. The CDR3 runs 13 residues. Germline V gene sequence: CDR1 SGHVS, CDR2 FQNEAQ. J lost 8 bases, V lost 4 bases, and 4 bases had no gene match. CDR3 DNA sequence: TGTGCCAGCAGCTGGGACAGGGGTATGGGCTACACCTTC. Its translation: CASSWDRGMGYTF.

This clone was recorded once. This rearrangement joins TRBV29-1 to TRBJ2-3; weak D call: TRBD1 (5 bases). This CDR3 has 14 residues. The V gene lost 4 bases and the J gene lost 5 bases, with 16 bases spanning the gap. Germline V gene data show CDR1 as SQVTM and CDR2 as ANQGSEA. The CDR3 nucleotides are TGCAGCGTTGTAGGGGATATTGTGATAGATACGCAGTATTTT. Its translation: CSVVGDIVIDTQYF.

Here the CDR3 DNA reads TGCACCAGCAGCGCGTCCCGGGACAGTTACACAGCCGGAAACACCATATATTTT. Its protein product is CTSSASRDSYTAGNTIYF. The chain couples TRBV1 to TRBJ1-3; the table gives TRBD1 as D, unverified against the DNA. TRBV1 has pseudogene status. This CDR3 comprises 18 residues.

The genes are TRBV29-1 and TRBJ1-2; TRBD1 agrees at 9 bases. The CDR3 is 11 residues long. CDR1 SQVTM and CDR2 ANQGSEA come from the germline V gene. V was pared by 6 bases and J by 7 bases, with 3 bases of the junction left unmatched. CDR3 sequence reads: CSVGQGIGYTF. CDR3 nucleotides: TGCAGCGTCGGACAGGGGATTGGCTACACCTTC.

The J gene is TRBJ2-3, the V gene TRBV7-9; 10 nucleotides line up with TRBD2. CDR3 size: 16 residues. The V gene end was trimmed by 6 bases and the J gene end by 0 bases; junction bases not matched to a gene: 6. Germline CDR1 and CDR2: SEHNR and FQNEAQ (reference sequence). CDR3 nucleotides: TGTGCCAGCAGGCCTGGACTAGCGGTTAGCACAGATACGCAGTATTTT. It codes for CASRPGLAVSTDTQYF. The entire variable domain, with the rest obtained from reference TRBV7-9 and TRBJ2-3, is as follows: DTGVSQNPRHKITKRGQNVTFRCDPISEHNRLYWYRQTLGQGPEFLTYFQNEAQLEKSRLLSDRFSAERPKGSFSTLEIQRTEQGDSAMYLCASRPGLAVSTDTQYFGPGTRLTVL.

The V call is TRBV7-2, the J call TRBJ1-5; 8 bases map to TRBD1. J was trimmed by 2 bases and V by 4 bases; bases with no gene match: 7. CDR1 is SGHTA and CDR2 is FQGNSA in the germline V gene. This CDR3 spans 16 amino acids. The CDR3 spells CASSSTDRGGNQPQHF. The CDR3 DNA is TGTGCCAGCAGCTCCACCGACAGGGGTGGCAATCAGCCCCAGCATTTT.

The chain employs TRBV5-1 and TRBJ2-2; 7 bases fit TRBD2. Germline V gene data show CDR1 as SGHRS and CDR2 as YFSETQ. This CDR3 region has 16 residues. Unmatched junction bases numbered 9, after V lost 2 bases and J lost 5 bases. CDR3 DNA: TGCGCCAGCAGCTTTGGGGGAGGGCCGCGGACCGGGGAGCTGTTTTTT. Amino acid sequence: CASSFGGGPRTGELFF.

The chain employs TRBV4-3 and TRBJ2-1; TRBD2 is a possible D gene (5 bases). CDR1 is LGHNA and CDR2 is YSLEER in the germline V gene. The germline V and J ends were trimmed by 1 base and 0 bases, with 7 bases remaining between them. The CDR3 length is 15 residues. CDR3 amino acids: CASSQAGSSYNEQFF. The CDR3, as DNA: TGCGCCAGCAGCCAAGCTGGGAGCTCCTACAATGAGCAGTTCTTC.

The chain couples TRBV7-2 to TRBJ1-5; the D is unclear. Trimming took off 5 bases at V and 0 bases at J, with 17 bases between the two ends. Looked up from germline, CDR1 is SGHTA and CDR2 is FQGNSA. The CDR3 spans 17 residues. Written as DNA, the CDR3 is TGTGCCAGCAGCCCTGGGTCGGAGGAAGATAGCAATCAGCCCCAGCATTTT. Amino acid sequence: CASSPGSEEDSNQPQHF.

The genes are TRBV24-1 and TRBJ2-3; no clear D gene. The CDR3 loop spans 12 amino acids. The germline V and J ends were trimmed by 9 bases and 2 bases, with 8 bases remaining between them. Germline CDR1 is KGHDR and CDR2 is SFDVKD. The CDR3 here is CATGSNTDTQYF. Here the CDR3 DNA reads TGTGCCACCGGTAGTAACACAGATACGCAGTATTTT.

DNA for the CDR3: TGTGCCAGCAGCTTTCCTCCTAGCGGGAGCGGTGAGACCCAGTACTTC. Amino acids: CASSFPPSGSGETQYF. The V call is TRBV11-2, the J call TRBJ2-5, with 10 bases aligning to TRBD2. With 3 bases clipped from V and 5 bases from J, the junction kept 9 bases outside the gene matches. Germline V gene sequence: CDR1 SGHAT, CDR2 FQNNGV. The CDR3 is 16 amino acids.